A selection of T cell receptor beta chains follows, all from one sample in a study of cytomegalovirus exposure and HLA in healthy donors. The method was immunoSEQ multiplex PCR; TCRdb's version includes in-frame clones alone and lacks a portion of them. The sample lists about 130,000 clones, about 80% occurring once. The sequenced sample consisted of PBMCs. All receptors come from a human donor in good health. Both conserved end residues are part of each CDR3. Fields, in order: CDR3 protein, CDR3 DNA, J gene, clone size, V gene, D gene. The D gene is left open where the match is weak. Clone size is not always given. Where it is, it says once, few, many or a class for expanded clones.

CASSLGANSGNTIYF	TGTGCCAGCAGCTTAGGGGCTAACTCTGGAAACACCATATATTTT	TRBJ1-3	.	TRBV7-9	.
CASSALQGIGYGYTF	TGTGCCAGCAGCGCCTTACAGGGAATCGGCTATGGCTACACCTTC	TRBJ1-2	.	TRBV9	.
CATANGQRNTEAFF	TGTGCCACTGCAAATGGACAGCGGAACACTGAAGCTTTCTTT	TRBJ1-1	.	TRBV27	.
CASSLRQEDQPQHF	TGTGCCAGCAGTTTACGACAGGAAGATCAGCCCCAGCATTTT	TRBJ1-5	.	TRBV27	.
CASSLAGGTGHEQYF	TGCGCCAGCAGCTTGGCCGGTGGGACAGGGCACGAGCAGTACTTC	TRBJ2-7	once	TRBV5-1	TRBD1
CARKQGNEQFF	TGTGCCAGGAAACAGGGCAATGAGCAGTTCTTC	TRBJ2-1	once	TRBV2	.
CASSAAGTSGLRPYEQYF	TGTGCCAGCAGCGCGGCCGGGACTAGCGGGCTTCGCCCCTACGAGCAGTACTTC	TRBJ2-7	.	TRBV11-2	TRBD2
CASSRGSGNTIYF	TGTGCCAGCAGTCGGGGATCAGGAAACACCATATATTTT	TRBJ1-3	.	TRBV5-8	.
CASSYDRGRGNQPQHF	TGTGCCAGCAGTTATGACAGGGGGCGAGGCAATCAGCCCCAGCATTTT	TRBJ1-5	.	TRBV6-6	TRBD1
CASSSPHPGVSTDTQYF	TGTGCCAGCAGCTCTCCTCACCCCGGGGTTAGCACAGATACGCAGTATTTT	TRBJ2-3	.	TRBV7-2	.
CASSLVGALIHEQFF	TGTGCCAGCAGTTTAGTAGGGGCTCTAATCCATGAGCAGTTCTTC	TRBJ2-1	.	TRBV28	.
CASSLEGGPSSSPLHF	TGTGCCAGCAGCTTGGAAGGGGGTCCCTCATCTTCACCCCTCCACTTT	TRBJ1-6	few	TRBV5-8	.
CASSDAGGSPYEQYF	TGTGCCAGCAGTGATGCGGGGGGGAGCCCCTACGAGCAGTACTTC	TRBJ2-7	.	TRBV6-1	TRBD2
CASNSVQSNQPQHF	TGTGCCAGCAATTCGGTCCAAAGCAATCAGCCCCAGCATTTT	TRBJ1-5	.	TRBV27	.
CASSQEGGPGTGHTEAFF	TGCGCCAGCAGCCAAGAGGGGGGGCCCGGGACAGGTCACACTGAAGCTTTCTTT	TRBJ1-1	.	TRBV4-1	TRBD1
CASSATGTGRHEQYF	TGTGCCAGCAGCGCAACCGGGACTGGACGGCACGAGCAGTACTTC	TRBJ2-7	.	TRBV9	.
CASSFSRVNTEAFF	TGTGCCAGCAGCTTTTCGCGGGTGAATACTGAAGCTTTCTTT	TRBJ1-1	.	TRBV6-1	.
CASRLRQASSYEQYF	TGTGCCAGCAGACTCAGACAGGCGAGCTCCTACGAGCAGTACTTC	TRBJ2-7	.	TRBV6-5	.
CASSFRGSATGGYTF	TGTGCCAGCAGCTTCCGTGGGTCGGCGACGGGTGGCTACACCTTC	TRBJ1-2	.	TRBV11-2	.
CASSPEGNTEAFF	TGTGCCAGCAGCCCCGAGGGGAACACTGAAGCTTTCTTT	TRBJ1-1	.	TRBV4-2	.
CASSKGADGANVLTF	TGTGCCAGTAGTAAGGGGGCAGACGGGGCCAACGTCCTGACTTTC	TRBJ2-6	.	TRBV19	TRBD1
CASSGASGGSAGETQYF	TGTGCCAGCAGTGGGGCTAGCGGGGGAAGTGCTGGGGAGACCCAGTACTTC	TRBJ2-5	.	TRBV6-1	TRBD2
CASSIETGSPLNSPLHF	TGTGCCAGCAGCATCGAAACCGGGAGTCCCCTTAATTCACCCCTCCACTTT	TRBJ1-6	.	TRBV7-9	.
CASSGTGVFAKNIQYF	TGTGCCAGCTCCGGGACAGGGGTTTTTGCCAAAAACATTCAGTACTTC	TRBJ2-4	.	TRBV18	TRBD1
CASSPRQGTVGDTQYF	TGTGCCAGCAGCCCCCGACAGGGAACTGTGGGAGATACGCAGTATTTT	TRBJ2-3	.	TRBV7-8	TRBD1
CASPLDRGAGTIYF	TGCGCCAGCCCCCTTGACAGGGGCGCCGGGACCATATATTTT	TRBJ1-3	.	TRBV5-1	TRBD1
CASTLAGGILKETQYF	TGTGCCAGCACCTTAGCGGGGGGCATCTTAAAAGAGACCCAGTACTTC	TRBJ2-5	.	TRBV28	TRBD2
CASSYWGTGTHEQYF	TGTGCCAGCAGTTATTGGGGGACAGGGACCCACGAGCAGTACTTC	TRBJ2-7	few	TRBV6-5	TRBD1
CASSADDRVSNQPQHF	TGCGCCAGCAGCGCAGATGACAGGGTCAGCAATCAGCCCCAGCATTTT	TRBJ1-5	few	TRBV5-1	TRBD1
CASRDSSYNSPLHF	TGTGCCAGCAGGGACAGCTCCTATAATTCACCCCTCCACTTT	TRBJ1-6	few	TRBV6-5	.
CASGGALGAYEQYF	TGTGCTAGTGGGGGGGCCCTGGGGGCCTACGAGCAGTACTTC	TRBJ2-7	.	TRBV12-5	.
CASSGGTTTGELFF	TGTGCCAGCAGCGGCGGCACCACCACCGGGGAGCTGTTTTTT	TRBJ2-2	few	TRBV14	.
CASSPPPQGLLEAFF	TGTGCCAGCAGCCCGCCTCCACAGGGGCTCTTGGAAGCTTTCTTT	TRBJ1-1	.	TRBV9	TRBD1
CASSLSLVSSYEQYF	TGTGCCAGCAGCTTATCACTGGTGAGCTCCTACGAGCAGTACTTC	TRBJ2-7	.	TRBV7-6	.
CATAPARGVEQYF	TGTGCCACCGCACCCGCCAGGGGAGTCGAGCAGTACTTC	TRBJ2-7	.	TRBV10-3	.
CASSLVQAVYGYTF	TGTGCCAGCAGCTTGGTGCAGGCAGTCTATGGCTACACCTTC	TRBJ1-2	.	TRBV5-5	.
CASSRTPGSQETQYF	TGTGCCAGCTCACGAACCCCGGGATCACAAGAGACCCAGTACTTC	TRBJ2-5	once	TRBV18	.
CASSLLEGQYF	TGTGCCAGCAGCTTATTGGAGGGGCAGTACTTC	TRBJ2-7	.	TRBV7-8	.
CASSPHSGKTPGSAEAFF	TGTGCCAGCAGCCCCCATTCCGGGAAAACCCCCGGTAGCGCTGAAGCTTTCTTT	TRBJ1-1	.	TRBV7-6	.
CASSFEQLMNTEAFF	TGCGCCAGCAGCTTTGAACAGCTCATGAACACTGAAGCTTTCTTT	TRBJ1-1	once	TRBV5-1	.
CAISPGQGKETQYF	TGTGCCATCAGCCCCGGACAGGGAAAAGAGACCCAGTACTTC	TRBJ2-5	.	TRBV10-3	TRBD1
CASSPSATGNTGELFF	TGCGCCAGCAGCCCCTCTGCGACAGGAAACACCGGGGAGCTGTTTTTT	TRBJ2-2	.	TRBV5-1	.
CASSGPGQGSYEQYF	TGTGCCAGCAGCGGGCCGGGACAGGGTTCCTACGAGCAGTACTTC	TRBJ2-7	.	TRBV5-4	TRBD1
CASSQDREDPNTEAFF	TGTGCCAGCAGCCAAGATAGGGAGGACCCGAACACTGAAGCTTTCTTT	TRBJ1-1	.	TRBV5-4	.
CSQIAENYNEQFF	TGCAGCCAAATAGCGGAGAACTACAATGAGCAGTTCTTC	TRBJ2-1	.	TRBV29-1	.
CASSSPGQSNSPLHF	TGTGCCAGCAGCTCGCCGGGACAGAGTAATTCACCCCTCCACTTT	TRBJ1-6	few	TRBV7-9	TRBD1
CASSSYRDGYTF	TGCGCCAGCAGCTCATACAGGGATGGCTACACCTTC	TRBJ1-2	.	TRBV5-1	.
CASSHPGQGDF	TGCGCCAGTTCTCATCCGGGACAGGGAGACTTC	TRBJ2-7	.	TRBV4-1	TRBD1